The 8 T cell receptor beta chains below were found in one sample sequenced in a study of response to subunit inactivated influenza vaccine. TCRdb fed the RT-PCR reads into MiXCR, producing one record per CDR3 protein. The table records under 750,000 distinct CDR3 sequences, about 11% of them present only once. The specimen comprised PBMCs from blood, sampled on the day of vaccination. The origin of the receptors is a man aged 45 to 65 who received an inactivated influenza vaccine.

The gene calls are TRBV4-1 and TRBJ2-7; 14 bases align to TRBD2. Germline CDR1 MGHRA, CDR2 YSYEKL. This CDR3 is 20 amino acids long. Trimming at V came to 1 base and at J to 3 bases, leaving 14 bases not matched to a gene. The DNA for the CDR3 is TGCGCCAGCAGCCAAGTCCTCGTTTGGACTAGCGGGGGGCAACTCTACGAGCAGTACTTC. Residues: CASSQVLVWTSGGQLYEQYF.

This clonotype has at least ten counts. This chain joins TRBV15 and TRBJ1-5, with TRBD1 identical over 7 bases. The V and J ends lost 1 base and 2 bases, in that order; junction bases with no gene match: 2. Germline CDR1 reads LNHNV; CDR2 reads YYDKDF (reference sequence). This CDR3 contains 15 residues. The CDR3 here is CATSRGTGRNQPQHF. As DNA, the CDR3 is TGTGCCACCAGCAGAGGGACAGGACGCAATCAGCCCCAGCATTTT.

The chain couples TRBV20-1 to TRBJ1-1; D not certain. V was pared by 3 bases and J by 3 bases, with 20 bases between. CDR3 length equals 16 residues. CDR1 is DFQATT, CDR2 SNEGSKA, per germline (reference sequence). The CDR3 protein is CSASPKVVGFDTEAFF. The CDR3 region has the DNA TGCAGTGCTAGTCCTAAAGTGGTAGGGTTTGACACTGAAGCTTTCTTT.

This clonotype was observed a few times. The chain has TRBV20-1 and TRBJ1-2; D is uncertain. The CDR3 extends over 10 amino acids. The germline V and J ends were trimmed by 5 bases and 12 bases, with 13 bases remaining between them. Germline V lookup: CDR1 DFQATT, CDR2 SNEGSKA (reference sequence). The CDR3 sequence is CSAAGHQDTF. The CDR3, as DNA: TGCAGTGCTGCGGGCCACCAGGACACCTTC.

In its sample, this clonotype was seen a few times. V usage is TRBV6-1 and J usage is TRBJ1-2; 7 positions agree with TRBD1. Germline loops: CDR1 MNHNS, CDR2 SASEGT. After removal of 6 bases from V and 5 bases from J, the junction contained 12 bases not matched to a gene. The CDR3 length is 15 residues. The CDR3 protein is CASRPGAGGRYGYTF. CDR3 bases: TGTGCCAGCAGACCCGGGGCAGGGGGTCGTTATGGCTACACCTTC.

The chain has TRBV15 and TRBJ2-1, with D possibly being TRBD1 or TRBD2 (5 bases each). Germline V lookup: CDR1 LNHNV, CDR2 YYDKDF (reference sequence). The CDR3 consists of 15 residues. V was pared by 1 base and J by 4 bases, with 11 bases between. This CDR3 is CATSRVGTGYNEQFF. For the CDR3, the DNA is TGTGCCACCAGCAGAGTCGGGACGGGATACAATGAGCAGTTCTTC.

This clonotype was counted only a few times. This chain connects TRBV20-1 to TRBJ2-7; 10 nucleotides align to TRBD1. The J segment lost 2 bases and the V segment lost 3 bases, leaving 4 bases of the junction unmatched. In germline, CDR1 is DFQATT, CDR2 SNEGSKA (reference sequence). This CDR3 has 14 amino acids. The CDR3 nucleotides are TGCAGTGCTAGTGTAGACAGGGGGCCCTACGAGCAGTACTTC. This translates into CSASVDRGPYEQYF.

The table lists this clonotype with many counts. The CDR3 sequence is CASSLASGGVRYEQYF. The CDR3 region has the DNA TGCGCCAGCAGCTTGGCCAGTGGGGGAGTTCGTTACGAGCAGTACTTC. The chain has TRBV5-1 and TRBJ2-7; D is tentatively TRBD1 or TRBD2 (5 bases each). V lost 0 bases, J lost 4 bases, and 17 bases lay in between. Germline V gene lookup returns CDR1 SGHRS and CDR2 YFSETQ. The CDR3 has 16 residues.